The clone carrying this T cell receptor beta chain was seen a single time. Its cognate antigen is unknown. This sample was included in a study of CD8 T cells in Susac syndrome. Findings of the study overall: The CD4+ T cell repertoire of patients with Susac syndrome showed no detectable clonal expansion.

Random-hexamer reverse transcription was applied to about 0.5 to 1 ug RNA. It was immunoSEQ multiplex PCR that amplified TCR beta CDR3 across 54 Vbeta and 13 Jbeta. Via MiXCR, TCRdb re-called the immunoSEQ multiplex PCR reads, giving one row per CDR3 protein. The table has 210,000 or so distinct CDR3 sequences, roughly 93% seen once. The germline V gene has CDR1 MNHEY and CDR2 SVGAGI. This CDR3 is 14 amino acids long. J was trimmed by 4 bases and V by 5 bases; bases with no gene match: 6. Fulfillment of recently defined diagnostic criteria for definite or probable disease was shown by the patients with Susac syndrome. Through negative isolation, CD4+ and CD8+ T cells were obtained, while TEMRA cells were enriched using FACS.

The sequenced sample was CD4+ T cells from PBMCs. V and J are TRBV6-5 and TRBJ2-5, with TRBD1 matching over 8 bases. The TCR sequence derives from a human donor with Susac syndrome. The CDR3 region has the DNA TGTGCCAGCAGTCCGAACAGGGGGGCAGAGACCCAGTACTTC. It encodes CASSPNRGAETQYF.